What follows are 13 T cell receptor beta chains derived from one specimen sequenced in a study of early T cells in non-severe SARS-CoV-2 infection. TCRdb reanalysed the 5' RACE reads using MiXCR and keeps one entry per CDR3 protein. Altogether around 78,000 distinct CDR3 sequences are present, 10% being singletons, with the ten largest covering around 8%. Material: whole blood, obtained at baseline. These TCRs come from an adult who was a healthcare worker with PCR-confirmed SARS-CoV-2 infection or an uninfected control (not recorded which).

This clonotype was seen at least ten times. The chain carries TRBV12-3 or TRBV12-4 and TRBJ1-2; a weak D match, TRBD1 (5 bases). The CDR3 spans 14 residues. Trimming stripped 7 bases from V and 2 bases from J, with 14 bases between. The CDR3 DNA is TGTGCCAGCACCAACTCCGGGACGAACTATGGCTACACCTTC. This translates into CASTNSGTNYGYTF.

There are many counts of this clonotype. This chain joins TRBV20-1 and TRBJ1-2; 12 bases are shared with TRBD1. Germline V gene data show CDR1 as DFQATT and CDR2 as SNEGSKA (reference sequence). This CDR3 is 15 amino acids long. Losses at the gene ends were 6 bases for V and 4 bases for J; bases not matched to a gene: 9. In nucleotides, the CDR3 is TGCAGTGCGGCCCGGGACAGGGGGCCGGCCTATGGCTACACCTTC. Its protein product is CSAARDRGPAYGYTF.

This clonotype appeared a few times. The gene calls are TRBV7-6 and TRBJ2-5; tentatively, D is TRBD2 (6 bases). Trimming shortened V by 5 bases and J by 5 bases, and 27 bases separated the two germline ends. Germline loops: CDR1 SGHVS, CDR2 FNYEAQ. The CDR3 runs to 18 residues. The CDR3 spells CASSLDPFPGMEGETQYF. Here the CDR3 DNA reads TGTGCCAGCAGCCTCGACCCTTTCCCCGGGATGGAGGGGGAGACCCAGTACTTC.

This clonotype was seen many times. The chain couples TRBV6-2 or TRBV6-3 to TRBJ1-1; 10 bases line up with TRBD1. The CDR3 runs to 17 residues. Germline trimming cut 2 bases from V and 0 bases from J; bases unmatched to any gene: 6. Germline loops: CDR1 MNHEY, CDR2 SVGEGT. The CDR3 DNA reads as TGTGCCAGCAGTTACCTAATAGGGACAGGGGTGAACACTGAAGCTTTCTTT. Translation: CASSYLIGTGVNTEAFF.

This clonotype was seen only a few times. Here the CDR3 DNA reads TGTGCCAGCTCACCCCAGGGGCTCGGAAGCAATCAGCCCCAGCATTTT. As protein: CASSPQGLGSNQPQHF. This sequence joins TRBV18 and TRBJ1-5; TRBD1 is a possible D gene (6 bases). The germline CDR1 and CDR2 sequences are KGHSH and LQKENI. The CDR3 spans 16 residues. V gave up 3 bases and J gave up 1 base, with 13 bases separating them. Full variable domain (missing parts from reference TRBV18 and TRBJ1-5): NAGVMQNPRHLVRRRGQEARLRCSPMKGHSHVYWYRQLPEEGLKFMVYLQKENIIDESGMPKERFSAEFPKEGPSILRIQQVVRGDSAAYFCASSPQGLGSNQPQHFGDGTRLSIL.

This clonotype has only a few counts. The chain employs TRBV7-8 and TRBJ1-4; D gene ambiguous. The CDR3 spans 17 residues. CDR1 is SGHVS, CDR2 FQNEAQ, per germline. Trimming shortened V by 1 base and J by 4 bases, and 16 bases separated the two germline ends. The chain's CDR3 is CASSLGRSDRINEKLFF. The CDR3 DNA reads TGTGCCAGCAGCTTAGGCAGGTCTGACCGGATTAATGAAAAACTGTTTTTT.

This rearrangement joins TRBV5-1 to TRBJ2-1; 11 positions match TRBD2. This CDR3 contains 18 residues. The V segment lost 0 bases and the J segment 0 bases; nucleotides outside the gene matches: 5. In germline, CDR1 is SGHRS, CDR2 YFSETQ. The CDR3 protein is CASSLGLAGGNSYNEQFF. CDR3 in DNA: TGCGCCAGCAGCTTGGGGCTAGCGGGGGGCAACTCCTACAATGAGCAGTTCTTC.

This clonotype was picked up a small number of times. The J gene is TRBJ2-2, the V gene TRBV18, with 8 positions matching TRBD1. This CDR3 contains 15 residues. V gave up 6 bases and J gave up 5 bases; unmatched junction bases: 8. Germline CDR1 reads KGHSH; CDR2 reads LQKENI. The CDR3: CASSQGTGRTGELFF. CDR3 nucleotide sequence: TGTGCCAGCTCTCAAGGGACAGGAAGGACCGGGGAGCTGTTTTTT.

This clonotype was counted at least ten times. V gene TRBV30 combines with J gene TRBJ2-3; D ambiguous. Between the trimmed V and J ends, which lost 1 base and 6 bases, there was a span of 11 bases. CDR1 is GTSNPN, CDR2 SVGIG, per germline (reference sequence). CDR3 length: 13 residues. The CDR3, as DNA: TGTGCCTGGAGTGAGACGGGTCGGGATACGCAGTATTTT. This codes for CAWSETGRDTQYF.

This clonotype was seen a few times. This sequence joins TRBV20-1 and TRBJ2-6, with D hard to call. CDR3 length equals 15 residues. V was cut by 0 bases and J by 2 bases, with 8 bases left in between. Germline loops: CDR1 DFQATT, CDR2 SNEGSKA (reference sequence). The CDR3 is CSARDPMAGANVLTF. As DNA, the CDR3 is TGCAGTGCTAGAGACCCTATGGCTGGGGCCAACGTCCTGACTTTC.

This clonotype was counted many times. A single base separates this from a much larger clone, so it may be a read error. The chain employs TRBV11-2 and TRBJ2-1, with D unclear. V was cut by 5 bases and J by 6 bases, with 8 bases left in between. There are 12 residues in the CDR3. Germline V gene sequence: CDR1 SGHAT, CDR2 FQNNGV. CDR3 residues: CASSLIRNEQFF. The DNA for the CDR3 is TGTGCCAGCAGCCTAATCCGCAATGAGCAGTTCTTC.

This clonotype was seen ten or more times. The chain has TRBV5-1 and TRBJ2-1; 10 nucleotides match TRBD2. V dropped 5 bases and J dropped 6; count of bases not matched to a gene: 5. This CDR3 is built from 14 residues. Germline CDR1 is SGHRS and CDR2 is YFSETQ. CDR3 in DNA: TGCGCCAGCAGTAGCGGGGGGCCACGCAATGAGCAGTTCTTC. It yields the protein CASSSGGPRNEQFF.

This clonotype appeared a few times. The chain has TRBV7-9 and TRBJ1-4; D gene unclear. The CDR3 loop spans 13 amino acids. Germline values: CDR1 SEHNR, CDR2 FQNEAQ (reference sequence). The ends were cut back, 5 bases at V and 10 bases at J, with 14 bases in the middle. The CDR3 nucleotides are TGTGCCAGCAGCCACGGACCGAGCGGAAAACTGTTTTTT. Translated: CASSHGPSGKLFF.